Each of the 8 T cell receptor beta chains below was sequenced from the same sample in a study of blood T cell repertoires in COVID-19. The data were produced by immunoSEQ multiplex PCR, yet TCRdb's version contains in-frame clones alone and is incomplete. The sample records over 400,000 clones, 70% to 90% being singletons. Sequenced input: peripheral blood. These receptor sequences come from a young woman with active or convalescent COVID-19.

This clone was picked up one time. This chain uses TRBV3-1 (or the pseudogene TRBV3-2) with TRBJ2-1; 13 bases are shared with TRBD2. V trimming: 5 bases; J trimming: 0 bases; junction bases outside the gene matches: 22. This CDR3 has 23 amino acids. Germline assignment: CDR1 LGHDT and CDR2 YNNKEL (reference sequence). The CDR3 spells CASSSREPGTSGTEKSSYNEQFF. Here the CDR3 DNA reads TGTGCCAGCAGCTCCCGTGAACCCGGGACTAGCGGGACAGAGAAGAGCTCCTACAATGAGCAGTTCTTC.

V gene TRBV27 combines with J gene TRBJ1-3; no reliable D call. CDR1 is MNHEY, CDR2 SMNVEV, per germline (reference sequence). The V and J ends lost 4 bases and 2 bases respectively, with 15 bases between them. The CDR3 is 16 residues long. The CDR3 is CASSSLWGGTGNTIYF. The CDR3 nucleotides read TGTGCCAGCAGTTCCCTCTGGGGAGGGACTGGAAACACCATATATTTT.

The chain combines TRBV4-2 with TRBJ2-7; 9 positions match TRBD1. This CDR3 region has 16 residues. Per germline, CDR1 LGHNA and CDR2 YNFKEQ. The junction had 9 bases not matched to a gene; V was cut back by 0 bases and J by 6 bases. In DNA form, the CDR3 reads TGTGCCAGCAGCCAAGACTGGACAGGGGTTGTAGGCGAGCAGTACTTC. It translates to CASSQDWTGVVGEQYF.

This chain uses TRBV18 with TRBJ1-1; a weak D match, TRBD1 (6 bases). Germline lookup yields CDR1 KGHSH and CDR2 LQKENI. Trimming pared 4 bases from V and 1 base from J, leaving 10 bases between. The CDR3 spans 14 residues. In DNA form, the CDR3 reads TGTGCCAGCTCACGCGAACAGGGGAACACTGAAGCTTTCTTT. Its translation is CASSREQGNTEAFF. The full variable domain, its missing parts supplied by reference TRBV18 and TRBJ1-1, is NAGVMQNPRHLVRRRGQEARLRCSPMKGHSHVYWYRQLPEEGLKFMVYLQKENIIDESGMPKERFSAEFPKEGPSILRIQQVVRGDSAAYFCASSREQGNTEAFFGQGTRLTVV.

The chain employs TRBV6-6 and TRBJ2-1; 12 bases are a match to TRBD1. After removal of 5 bases from V and 3 bases from J, the junction contained 14 bases not matched to a gene. The CDR3 sequence is 19 residues long. Germline V lookup: CDR1 MNHNY, CDR2 SVGAGI (reference sequence). The DNA for the CDR3 is TGTGCCAGCAGTCGTGAGGGGACAGGGGGCCCGGCGATCTACAATGAGCAGTTCTTC. This codes for CASSREGTGGPAIYNEQFF.

The V and J genes are TRBV6-5 and TRBJ1-6, with 7 bases aligning to TRBD1. V was pared by 6 bases and J by 8 bases, with 7 bases of the junction left unmatched. Per the germline V gene, CDR1 is MNHEY and CDR2 is SVGAGI. This CDR3 has 14 residues. CDR3 protein: CASRRGQHDSPLHF. The CDR3 DNA reads TGTGCCAGCAGAAGGGGACAGCACGATTCACCCCTCCACTTT.

The chain recombines TRBV10-3 with TRBJ1-1, with TRBD1 matching over 7 bases. The V gene's germline CDR1 is ENHRY and CDR2 SYGVKD. Losses at the gene ends were 6 bases for V and 3 bases for J; bases not matched to a gene: 7. This CDR3 is 14 amino acids long. CDR3 in DNA: TGTGCCATCAGAGAGACAGGGACCCACACTGAAGCTTTCTTT. This encodes CAIRETGTHTEAFF.

The rearrangement joins TRBV11-2 to TRBJ1-1; D call uncertain. V lost 5 bases and J 0 bases, leaving 13 bases between the germline ends. This CDR3 spans 15 amino acids. CDR1 and CDR2 (germline): SGHAT, FQNNGV. This chain's CDR3 is CASSTLRSLNTEAFF. The DNA of the CDR3 is TGTGCCAGCAGCACATTAAGATCTTTGAACACTGAAGCTTTCTTT.